This T cell receptor beta chain was recovered during a study of T cells after yellow fever vaccination. The CDR3 is 17 residues long. CDR1 and CDR2 from the germline V gene are LNHNV and YYDKDF (reference sequence). V shed 5 bases, J shed 1 base, and the junction held 11 bases outside the gene matches. TCRdb passed the 5' RACE reads through MiXCR, listing each CDR3 protein once. This table holds about 580,000 distinct CDR3 sequences, about 17% found once. This chain uses TRBV15 with TRBJ2-3; 8 bases match TRBD2. The specimen comprised PBMCs, sampled 4 to 6 days after the first yellow fever vaccination. This receptor was identified in a man younger than 30 who received the YFV17D yellow fever vaccine. The CDR3 DNA reads as TGTGCCACCAGCTCTGATTACGGGACTAGTGGCACAGATACGCAGTATTTT. Translating gives CATSSDYGTSGTDTQYF.